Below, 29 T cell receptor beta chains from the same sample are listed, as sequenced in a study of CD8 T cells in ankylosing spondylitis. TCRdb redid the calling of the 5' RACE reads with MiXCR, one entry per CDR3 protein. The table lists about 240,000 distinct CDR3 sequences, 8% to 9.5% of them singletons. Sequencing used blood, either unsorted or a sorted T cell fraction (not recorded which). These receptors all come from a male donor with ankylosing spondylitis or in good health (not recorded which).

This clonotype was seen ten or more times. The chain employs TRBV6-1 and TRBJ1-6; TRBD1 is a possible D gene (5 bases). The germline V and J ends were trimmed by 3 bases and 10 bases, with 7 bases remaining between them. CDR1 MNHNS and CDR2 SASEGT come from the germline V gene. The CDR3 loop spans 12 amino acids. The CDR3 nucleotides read TGTGCCAGCAGTGATGGGGGATCACCCCTCCACTTT. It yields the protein CASSDGGSPLHF.

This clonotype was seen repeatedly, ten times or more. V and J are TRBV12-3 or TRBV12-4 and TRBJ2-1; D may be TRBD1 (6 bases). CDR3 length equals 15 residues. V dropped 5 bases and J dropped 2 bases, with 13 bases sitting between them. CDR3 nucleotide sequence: TGTGCCAGCAGTCTCCGGGACATCGCCTACAATGAGCAGTTCTTC. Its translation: CASSLRDIAYNEQFF.

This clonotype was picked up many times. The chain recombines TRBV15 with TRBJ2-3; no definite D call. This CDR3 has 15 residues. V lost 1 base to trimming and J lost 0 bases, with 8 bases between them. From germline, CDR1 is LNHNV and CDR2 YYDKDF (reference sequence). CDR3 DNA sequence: TGTGCCACCAGCAGAGTTATTGGGAGCACAGATACGCAGTATTTT. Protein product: CATSRVIGSTDTQYF.

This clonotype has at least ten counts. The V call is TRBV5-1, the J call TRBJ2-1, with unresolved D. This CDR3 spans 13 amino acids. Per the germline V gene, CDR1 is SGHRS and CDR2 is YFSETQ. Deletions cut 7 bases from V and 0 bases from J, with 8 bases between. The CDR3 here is CASLRSSYNEQFF. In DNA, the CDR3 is TGCGCCAGCCTACGGAGCTCCTACAATGAGCAGTTCTTC.

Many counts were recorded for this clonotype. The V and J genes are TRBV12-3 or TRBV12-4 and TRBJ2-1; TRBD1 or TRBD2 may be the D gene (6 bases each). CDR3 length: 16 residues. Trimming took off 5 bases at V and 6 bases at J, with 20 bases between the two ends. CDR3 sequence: CASSLSGAGKFNEQFF. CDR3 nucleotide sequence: TGTGCCAGCAGTCTCTCAGGGGCGGGGAAGTTCAATGAGCAGTTCTTC.

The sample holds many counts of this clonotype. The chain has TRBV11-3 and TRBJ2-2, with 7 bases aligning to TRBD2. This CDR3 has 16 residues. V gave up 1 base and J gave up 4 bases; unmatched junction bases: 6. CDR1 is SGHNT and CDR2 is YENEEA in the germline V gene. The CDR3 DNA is TGTGCCAGCAGCTTAGCCCCCCTAGCGGCCACCGGGGAGCTGTTTTTT. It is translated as CASSLAPLAATGELFF.

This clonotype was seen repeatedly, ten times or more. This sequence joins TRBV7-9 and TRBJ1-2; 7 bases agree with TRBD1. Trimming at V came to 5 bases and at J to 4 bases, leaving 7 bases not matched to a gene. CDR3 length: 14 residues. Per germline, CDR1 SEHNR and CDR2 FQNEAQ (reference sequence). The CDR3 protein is CASSPTTGIYGYTF. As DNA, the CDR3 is TGTGCCAGCAGCCCGACGACAGGGATCTATGGCTACACCTTC.

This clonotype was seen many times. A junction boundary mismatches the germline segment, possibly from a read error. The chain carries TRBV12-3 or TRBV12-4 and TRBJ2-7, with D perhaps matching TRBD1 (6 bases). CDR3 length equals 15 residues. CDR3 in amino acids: CASSLRTAPSNEQYF. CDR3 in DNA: TGTGCCAGCAGTCTTAGGACAGCTCCCTCCAACGAGCAGTACTTC.

The CDR3 is CSATRGTSTDTQYF. CDR3 in DNA: TGCAGTGCTACCCGCGGGACCTCGACAGATACGCAGTATTTT. The chain has TRBV20-1 and TRBJ2-3, with D possibly TRBD2 on 6 matching bases. The CDR3 consists of 14 residues. Deletions cut 4 bases from V and 3 bases from J, with 14 bases between. CDR1 is DFQATT, CDR2 SNEGSKA, per germline (reference sequence).

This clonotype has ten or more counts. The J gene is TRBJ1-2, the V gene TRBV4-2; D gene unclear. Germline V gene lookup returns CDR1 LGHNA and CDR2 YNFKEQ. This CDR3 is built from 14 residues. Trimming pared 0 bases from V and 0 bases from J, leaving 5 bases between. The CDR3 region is CASSQDTANYGYTF. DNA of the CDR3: TGTGCCAGCAGCCAAGATACGGCTAACTATGGCTACACCTTC.

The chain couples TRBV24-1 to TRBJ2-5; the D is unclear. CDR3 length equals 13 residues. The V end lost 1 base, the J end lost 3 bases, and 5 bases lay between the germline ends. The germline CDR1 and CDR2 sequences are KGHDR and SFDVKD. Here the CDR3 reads CATSDLGEETQYF. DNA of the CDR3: TGTGCCACCAGTGATTTAGGAGAAGAGACCCAGTACTTC.

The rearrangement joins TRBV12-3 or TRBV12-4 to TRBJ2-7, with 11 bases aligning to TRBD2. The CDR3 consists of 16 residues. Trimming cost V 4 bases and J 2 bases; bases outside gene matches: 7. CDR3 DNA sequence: TGTGCCAGCAGTTCCGGGACTAGCGGTTCTACCTACGAGCAGTACTTC. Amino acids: CASSSGTSGSTYEQYF.

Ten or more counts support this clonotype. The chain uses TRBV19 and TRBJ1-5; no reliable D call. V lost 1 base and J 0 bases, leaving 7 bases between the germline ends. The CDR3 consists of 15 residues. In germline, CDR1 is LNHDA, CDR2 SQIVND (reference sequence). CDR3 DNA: TGTGCCAGTAGTATAGGGCAGCTTAGCAATCAGCCCCAGCATTTT. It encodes CASSIGQLSNQPQHF.

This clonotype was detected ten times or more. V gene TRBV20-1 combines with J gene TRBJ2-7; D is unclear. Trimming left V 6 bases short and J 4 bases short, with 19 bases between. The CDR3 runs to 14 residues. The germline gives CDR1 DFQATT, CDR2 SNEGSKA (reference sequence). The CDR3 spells CSALQVAEPYEQYF. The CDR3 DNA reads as TGCAGTGCCCTCCAGGTTGCGGAGCCTTACGAGCAGTACTTC.

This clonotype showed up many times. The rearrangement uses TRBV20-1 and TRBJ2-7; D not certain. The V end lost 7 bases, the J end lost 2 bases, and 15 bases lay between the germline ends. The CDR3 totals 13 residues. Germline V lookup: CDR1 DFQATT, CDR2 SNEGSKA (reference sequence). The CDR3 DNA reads TGCAGTGGATCCCGAGGAGATACCTACGAGCAGTACTTC. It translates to CSGSRGDTYEQYF.

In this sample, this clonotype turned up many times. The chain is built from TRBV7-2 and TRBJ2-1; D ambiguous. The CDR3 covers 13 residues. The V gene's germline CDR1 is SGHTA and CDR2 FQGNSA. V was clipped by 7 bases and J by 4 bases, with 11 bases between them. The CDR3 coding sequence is TGTGCCAGCACGGACCCCCCTTACAATGAGCAGTTCTTC. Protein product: CASTDPPYNEQFF.

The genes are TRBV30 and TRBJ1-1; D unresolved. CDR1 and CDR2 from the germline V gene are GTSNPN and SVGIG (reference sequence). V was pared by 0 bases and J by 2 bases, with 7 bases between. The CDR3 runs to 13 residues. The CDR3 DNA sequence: TGTGCCTGGAGTGTGCAAGGCAACACTGAAGCTTTCTTT. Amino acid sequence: CAWSVQGNTEAFF.

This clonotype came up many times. The CDR3 protein is CASSYRAGGPQHF. Here the CDR3 DNA reads TGTGCCAGCAGTTACAGGGCCGGGGGGCCCCAGCATTTT. This sequence joins TRBV6-2 or TRBV6-3 and TRBJ1-5; the D gene is possibly TRBD1 (5 bases). Trimming shortened V by 2 bases and J by 9 bases, and 11 bases separated the two germline ends. The CDR3 runs 13 residues. CDR1 and CDR2 from the germline V gene are MNHEY and SVGEGT.

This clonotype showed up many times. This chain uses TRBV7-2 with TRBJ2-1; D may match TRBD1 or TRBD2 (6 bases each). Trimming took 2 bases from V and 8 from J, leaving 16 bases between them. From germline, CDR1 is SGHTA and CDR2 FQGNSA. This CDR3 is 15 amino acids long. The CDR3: CASSLSAGHWDEQFF. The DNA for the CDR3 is TGTGCCAGCAGCTTAAGCGCGGGACATTGGGATGAGCAGTTCTTC.

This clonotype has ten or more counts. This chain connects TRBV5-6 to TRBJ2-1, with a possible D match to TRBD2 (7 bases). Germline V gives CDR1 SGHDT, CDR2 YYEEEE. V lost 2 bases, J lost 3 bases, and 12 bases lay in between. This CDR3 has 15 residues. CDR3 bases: TGTGCCAGCAGCTTACGCGGGGGCTACTACAATGAGCAGTTCTTC. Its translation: CASSLRGGYYNEQFF.

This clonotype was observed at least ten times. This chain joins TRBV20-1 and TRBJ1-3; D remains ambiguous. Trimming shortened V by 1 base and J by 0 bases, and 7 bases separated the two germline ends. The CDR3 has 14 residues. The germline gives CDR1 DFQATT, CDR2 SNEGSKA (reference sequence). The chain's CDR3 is CSARAGNSGNTIYF. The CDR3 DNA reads TGCAGTGCTAGAGCGGGTAACTCTGGAAACACCATATATTTT.

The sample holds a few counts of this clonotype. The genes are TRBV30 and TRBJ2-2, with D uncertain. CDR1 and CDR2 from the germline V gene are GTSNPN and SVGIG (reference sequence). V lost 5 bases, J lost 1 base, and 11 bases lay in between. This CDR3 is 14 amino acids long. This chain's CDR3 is CAWVDLMNTGELFF. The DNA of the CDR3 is TGTGCCTGGGTAGATCTCATGAACACCGGGGAGCTGTTTTTT. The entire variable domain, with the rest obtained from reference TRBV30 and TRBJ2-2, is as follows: SQTIHQWPATLVQPVGSPLSLECTVEGTSNPNLYWYRQAAGRGLQLLFYSVGIGQISSEVPQNLSASRPQDRQFILSSKKLLLSDSGFYLCAWVDLMNTGELFFGEGSRLTVL.

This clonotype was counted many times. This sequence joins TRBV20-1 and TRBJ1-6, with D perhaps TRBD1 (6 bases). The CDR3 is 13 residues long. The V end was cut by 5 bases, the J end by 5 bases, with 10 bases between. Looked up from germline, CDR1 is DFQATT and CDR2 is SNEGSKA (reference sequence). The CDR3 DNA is TGCAGTGCTTTACAGGGAGATAATTCACCCCTCCACTTT. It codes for CSALQGDNSPLHF.

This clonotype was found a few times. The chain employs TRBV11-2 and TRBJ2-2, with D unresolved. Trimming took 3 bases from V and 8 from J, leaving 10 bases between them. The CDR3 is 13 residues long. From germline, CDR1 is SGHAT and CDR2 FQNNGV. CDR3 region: CASSFSFTGELFF. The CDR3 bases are TGTGCCAGCAGCTTCTCTTTCACGGGGGAGCTGTTTTTT.

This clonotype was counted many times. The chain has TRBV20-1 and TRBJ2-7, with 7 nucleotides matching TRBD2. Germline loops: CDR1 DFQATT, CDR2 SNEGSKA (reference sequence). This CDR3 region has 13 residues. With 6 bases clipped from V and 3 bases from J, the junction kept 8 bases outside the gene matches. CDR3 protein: CSAPEGDYYEQYF. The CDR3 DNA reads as TGCAGTGCGCCGGAAGGGGACTACTACGAGCAGTACTTC.

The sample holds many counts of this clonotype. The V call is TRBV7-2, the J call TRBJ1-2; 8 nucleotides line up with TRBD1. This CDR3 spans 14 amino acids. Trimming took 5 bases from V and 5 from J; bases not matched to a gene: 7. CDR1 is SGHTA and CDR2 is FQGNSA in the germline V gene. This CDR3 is CASSRNQGAYGYTF. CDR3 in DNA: TGTGCCAGCAGCCGAAATCAGGGGGCATATGGCTACACCTTC.

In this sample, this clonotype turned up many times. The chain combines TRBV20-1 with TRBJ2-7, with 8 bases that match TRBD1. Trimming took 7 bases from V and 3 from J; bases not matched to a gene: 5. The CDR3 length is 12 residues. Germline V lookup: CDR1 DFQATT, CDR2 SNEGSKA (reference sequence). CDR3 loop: CSVPGTGYEQYF. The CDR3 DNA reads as TGCAGTGTTCCCGGGACAGGCTACGAGCAGTACTTC.

The CDR3 loop reads CASSSGRSNTEAFF. For the CDR3, the DNA is TGTGCCAGCTCATCCGGACGTTCGAACACTGAAGCTTTCTTT. This rearrangement joins TRBV18 to TRBJ1-1; D gene ambiguous. Per germline, CDR1 KGHSH and CDR2 LQKENI. The CDR3 is 14 residues long. V shed 5 bases and J shed 1 base, with 11 bases lying between them.

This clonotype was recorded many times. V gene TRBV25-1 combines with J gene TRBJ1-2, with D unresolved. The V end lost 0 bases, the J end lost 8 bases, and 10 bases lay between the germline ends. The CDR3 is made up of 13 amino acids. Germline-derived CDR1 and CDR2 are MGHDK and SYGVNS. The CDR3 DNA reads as TGTGCCAGCAGTGAATACCGATCAGGCGGCTACACCTTC. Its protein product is CASSEYRSGGYTF.